This T cell receptor (beta chain) was recovered during a study of glioma-infiltrating T cells. Study observations and caveats: Gliomas, especially low-grade, showed above-expected tissue-blood divergence; non-neoplastic patients showed below.

There are many counts of this clonotype. Its antigen is undetermined. The CDR3 sequence is 14 residues long. Germline assignment: CDR1 SEHNR and CDR2 FQNEAQ (reference sequence). Trimming took 5 bases from V and 7 from J, leaving 17 bases between them. Using RNA template, CDR3s of TCR alpha and beta were amplified with iRepertoire arm-PCR. For one-step reverse transcription and amplification, about 85-400 ng of tissue mRNA or PBMC total RNA was used. TCRdb re-analysed the multiplex PCR reads in MiXCR, keeping a single row per CDR3 protein. The sample includes a few thousand distinct CDR3 sequences, 35% to 50% seen only once; the top ten take less than 60%.

This rearrangement joins TRBV7-9 to TRBJ1-2; D gene uncertain. The sequence was obtained from a human donor with low-grade glioma or glioblastoma, undergoing nonglioma brain surgery, or in good health (not recorded which). The sequencing input was glioma tissue, nonneoplastic brain tissue, or PBMCs (not recorded which). The CDR3 DNA follows: TGTGCCAGCAGCCCTAGGGCGGAAGATCGTGGCTACACCTTC. Translating it yields CASSPRAEDRGYTF.